This T cell receptor (beta chain) was profiled in a study of blood T cell repertoires in COVID-19. Study summary: Samples came from the United States, Italy and Spain, spanning acute and convalescent COVID-19. Sample material is recorded as cDNA or gDNA derived from T cells, B-cell-depleted T cells, or PBMCs.

Authors' methods: The assay estimated nucleated cells by amplifying reference gene primers. The table came from immunoSEQ multiplex PCR; TCRdb's copy has only in-frame clones and leaves some out. For V, J and clone size, that table is used; D and trimming come from the DNA. The sample yields about 59,000 clones, around four fifths seen once. Germline trimming cut 5 bases from V and 6 bases from J; bases unmatched to any gene: 10. Germline assignment: CDR1 ENHRY and CDR2 SYGVKD. The length of the CDR3 is 15 residues. This chain links TRBV10-3 with TRBJ2-3; the match to TRBD1 covers 8 bases. The sequence came from a woman aged 50 to 60 with active or convalescent COVID-19. The sample comprised peripheral blood. The CDR3 region is CAISQGAGPADTQYF. The CDR3, as DNA: TGTGCCATCAGTCAGGGGGCAGGTCCGGCCGATACGCAGTATTTT.